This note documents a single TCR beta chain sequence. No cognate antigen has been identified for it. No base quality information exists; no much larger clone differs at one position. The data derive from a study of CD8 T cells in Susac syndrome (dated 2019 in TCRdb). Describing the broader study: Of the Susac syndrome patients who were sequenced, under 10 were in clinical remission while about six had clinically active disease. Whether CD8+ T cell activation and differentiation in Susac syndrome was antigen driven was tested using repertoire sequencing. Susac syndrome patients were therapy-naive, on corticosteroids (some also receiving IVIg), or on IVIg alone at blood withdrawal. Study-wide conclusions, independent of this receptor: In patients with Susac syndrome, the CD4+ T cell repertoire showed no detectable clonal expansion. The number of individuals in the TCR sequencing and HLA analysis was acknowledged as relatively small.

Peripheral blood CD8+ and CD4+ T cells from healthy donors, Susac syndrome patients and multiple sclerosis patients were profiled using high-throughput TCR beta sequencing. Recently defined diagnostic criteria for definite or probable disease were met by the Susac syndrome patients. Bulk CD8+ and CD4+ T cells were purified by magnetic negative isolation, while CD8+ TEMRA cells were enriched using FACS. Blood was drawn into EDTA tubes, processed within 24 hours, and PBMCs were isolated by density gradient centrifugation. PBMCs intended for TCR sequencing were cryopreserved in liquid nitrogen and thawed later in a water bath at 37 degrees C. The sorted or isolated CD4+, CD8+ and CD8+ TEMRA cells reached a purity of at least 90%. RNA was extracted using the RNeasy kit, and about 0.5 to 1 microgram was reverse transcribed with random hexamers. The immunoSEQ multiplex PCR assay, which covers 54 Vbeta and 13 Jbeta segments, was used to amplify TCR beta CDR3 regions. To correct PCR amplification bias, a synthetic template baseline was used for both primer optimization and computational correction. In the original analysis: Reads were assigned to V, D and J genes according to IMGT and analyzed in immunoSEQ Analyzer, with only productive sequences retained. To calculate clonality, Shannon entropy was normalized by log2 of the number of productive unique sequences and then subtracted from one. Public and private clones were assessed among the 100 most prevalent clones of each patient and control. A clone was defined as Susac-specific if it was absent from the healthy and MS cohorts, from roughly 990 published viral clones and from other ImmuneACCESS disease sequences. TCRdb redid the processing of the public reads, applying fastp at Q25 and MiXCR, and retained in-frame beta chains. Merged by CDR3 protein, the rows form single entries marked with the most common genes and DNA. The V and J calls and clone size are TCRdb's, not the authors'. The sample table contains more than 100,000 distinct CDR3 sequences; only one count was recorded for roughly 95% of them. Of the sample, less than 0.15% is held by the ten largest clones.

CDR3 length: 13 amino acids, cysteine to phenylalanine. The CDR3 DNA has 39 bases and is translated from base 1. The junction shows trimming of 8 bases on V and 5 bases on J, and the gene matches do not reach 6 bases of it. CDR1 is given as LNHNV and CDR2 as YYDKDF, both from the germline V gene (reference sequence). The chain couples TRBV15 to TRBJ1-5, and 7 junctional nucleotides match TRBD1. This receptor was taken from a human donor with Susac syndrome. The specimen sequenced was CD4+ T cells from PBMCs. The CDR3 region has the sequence CATVRDRDQPQHF. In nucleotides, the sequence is TGTGCCACCGTCCGGGACAGAGATCAGCCCCAGCATTTT.